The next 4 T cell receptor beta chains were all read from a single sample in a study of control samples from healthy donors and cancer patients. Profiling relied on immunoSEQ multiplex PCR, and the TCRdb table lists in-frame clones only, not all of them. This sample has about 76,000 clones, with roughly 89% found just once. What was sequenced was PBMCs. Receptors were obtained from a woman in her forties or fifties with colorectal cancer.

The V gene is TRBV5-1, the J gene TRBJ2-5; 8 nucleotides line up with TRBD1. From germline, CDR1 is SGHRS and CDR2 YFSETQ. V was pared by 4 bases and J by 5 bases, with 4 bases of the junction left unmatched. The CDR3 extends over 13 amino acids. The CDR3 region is CASSQGARETQYF. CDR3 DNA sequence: TGCGCCAGCAGCCAGGGGGCTCGGGAGACCCAGTACTTC.

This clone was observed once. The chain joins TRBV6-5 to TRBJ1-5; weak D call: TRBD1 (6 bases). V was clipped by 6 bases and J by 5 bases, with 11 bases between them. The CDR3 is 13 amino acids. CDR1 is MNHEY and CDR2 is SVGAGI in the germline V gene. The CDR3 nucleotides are TGTGCCAGCAGCACAGGGTTGTATCAGCCCCAGCATTTT. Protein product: CASSTGLYQPQHF.

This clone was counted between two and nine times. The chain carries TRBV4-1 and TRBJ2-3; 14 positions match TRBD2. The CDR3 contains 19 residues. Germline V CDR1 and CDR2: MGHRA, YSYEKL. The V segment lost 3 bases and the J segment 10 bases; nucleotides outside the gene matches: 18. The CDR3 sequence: CASSHPGLAGGPDENAQYF. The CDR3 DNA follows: TGCGCCAGCAGCCATCCCGGACTAGCGGGGGGCCCGGATGAAAACGCGCAGTATTTT.

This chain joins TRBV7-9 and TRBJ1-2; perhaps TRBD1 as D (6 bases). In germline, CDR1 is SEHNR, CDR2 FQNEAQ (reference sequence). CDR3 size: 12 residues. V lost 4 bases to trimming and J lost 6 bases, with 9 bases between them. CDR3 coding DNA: TGTGCCAGCAGCTCCTACAGGGATGGCTACACCTTC. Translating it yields CASSSYRDGYTF.